Below, 23 T cell receptor beta chains from the same sample are listed, as sequenced in a study of OX40 agonist ivuxolimab in advanced cancers. The repertoire was sequenced with immunoSEQ multiplex PCR; TCRdb's copy has only in-frame clones and lacks some. The sample lists some 58,000 clones; over 80% were seen once. Sequencing was performed on CD4+ or CD8+ T cells sorted from blood, taken in a trial of the OX40 agonist ivuxolimab. These receptors originate from an adult with an advanced solid tumor such as melanoma, head and neck, liver or kidney cancer.

For the CDR3, the DNA is TGTGCCAGCAGCGTAGCTCCGGTCTCTGGAAACACCATATATTTT. The encoded protein is CASSVAPVSGNTIYF. The chain combines TRBV9 with TRBJ1-3; D not certain. Trimming cost V 0 bases and J 0 bases, with 7 bases left between them. The CDR3 extends over 15 amino acids. Germline loops: CDR1 SGDLS, CDR2 YYNGEE.

The chain uses TRBV19 and TRBJ1-6; 7 bases fit TRBD1. Trimming took 7 bases from V and 8 from J; bases not matched to a gene: 8. CDR1 and CDR2 from the germline V gene are LNHDA and SQIVND (reference sequence). This CDR3 comprises 14 residues. CDR3 in DNA: TGTGCCAGTACCGACAGGGTTGAGGATTCACCCCTCCACTTT. It specifies CASTDRVEDSPLHF.

This chain links TRBV12-2 with TRBJ2-5; the D call TRBD1 from the table was never checked on the DNA. TRBV12-2 represents a pseudogene. The CDR3 has 15 amino acids. The CDR3 sequence is CASRQFCRPLKTQYF. DNA of the CDR3: TGTGCAAGTCGCCAGTTCTGCAGGCCTCTGAAGACCCAGTACTTC.

The CDR3 here is CASSLETGGTEAFF. CDR3 nucleotides: TGTGCCAGCAGCTTAGAAACAGGGGGGACTGAAGCTTTCTTT. This rearrangement joins TRBV7-2 to TRBJ1-1, with 8 bases matching TRBD1. From germline, CDR1 is SGHTA and CDR2 FQGNSA. Trimming took 1 base from V and 5 from J; bases not matched to a gene: 3. The CDR3 length is 14 residues.

V is TRBV18 and J is TRBJ2-1; D remains unclear. Looked up from germline, CDR1 is KGHSH and CDR2 is LQKENI. V was shortened by 3 bases and J by 10 bases, with 10 bases between the two germline ends. The CDR3 is 12 residues long. CDR3 coding DNA: TGTGCCAGCTCACCGTACGAAAGGGAGCAGTTCTTC. It specifies CASSPYEREQFF. Variable domain in full (rest from reference TRBV18 and TRBJ2-1): NAGVMQNPRHLVRRRGQEARLRCSPMKGHSHVYWYRQLPEEGLKFMVYLQKENIIDESGMPKERFSAEFPKEGPSILRIQQVVRGDSAAYFCASSPYEREQFFGPGTRLTVL.

V and J are TRBV28 and TRBJ1-1; tentative D call: TRBD1 (6 bases). Germline V gene lookup returns CDR1 MDHEN and CDR2 SYDVKM. V gave up 5 bases and J gave up 3 bases, with 10 bases separating them. The CDR3 loop spans 13 amino acids. CDR3 coding DNA: TGTGCCAGCAGTCGAGGGGGGGACACTGAAGCTTTCTTT. Translating it yields CASSRGGDTEAFF.

This clone showed up just once. V is TRBV7-6 and J is TRBJ1-5, with TRBD1 matching over 7 bases. In germline, CDR1 is SGHVS, CDR2 FNYEAQ. CDR3 length: 14 amino acids. J gave up 4 bases and V 6 bases, and 6 bases lay outside the gene matches. CDR3 DNA: TGTGCCAGCAGTCCGACAGGGATAAATCAGCCCCAGCATTTT. It codes for CASSPTGINQPQHF.

The V call is TRBV28, the J call TRBJ2-4; 8 bases map to TRBD1. The CDR3 has 12 residues. Germline V gives CDR1 MDHEN, CDR2 SYDVKM. Trimming removed 5 bases from V and 13 bases from J; junction bases left unmatched: 7. The CDR3 bases are TGTGCCAGCAGTCTCGGACAGGGCGTGCAGTACTTC. Translated, it gives CASSLGQGVQYF.

This CDR3 is CASSSRQPAEAFF. DNA of the CDR3: TGTGCCAGTAGTAGTAGACAGCCCGCTGAAGCTTTCTTT. V usage is TRBV19 and J usage is TRBJ1-1; maybe TRBD1 (5 bases). Deletions cut 4 bases from V and 6 bases from J, with 12 bases between. The CDR3 runs 13 residues. CDR1 and CDR2 from the germline V gene are LNHDA and SQIVND (reference sequence).

V is TRBV10-2 and J is TRBJ2-3; D remains ambiguous. V was cut by 3 bases and J by 0 bases, with 10 bases left in between. Germline CDR1 WSHSY, CDR2 SAAADI. The CDR3 covers 15 residues. CDR3 region: CASSERVSSTDTQYF. Written as DNA, the CDR3 is TGCGCCAGCAGTGAAAGAGTATCTAGCACAGATACGCAGTATTTT.

The chain has TRBV28 and TRBJ1-2; D not certain. CDR1 and CDR2 (germline): MDHEN, SYDVKM. This CDR3 has 14 amino acids. With 9 bases removed from V and 7 bases from J, the gap between germline ends came to 21 bases. Here the CDR3 DNA reads TGTGCCAGTCAGGCAGCGGACGGGTTCTTTGGCTACACCTTC. As protein: CASQAADGFFGYTF.

This chain joins TRBV7-3 and TRBJ1-3; weak D call: TRBD1 (6 bases). This CDR3 has 15 residues. Germline CDR1 reads SGHTA; CDR2 reads FQGTGA. Between the trimmed V and J ends, which lost 2 bases and 2 bases, there was a span of 10 bases. DNA for the CDR3: TGTGCCAGCAGCTTATCGGGGGCACCTGGAAACACCATATATTTT. The encoded protein is CASSLSGAPGNTIYF.

V is TRBV6-6 and J is TRBJ2-5; 14 bases are shared with TRBD2. Per the germline V gene, CDR1 is MNHNY and CDR2 is SVGAGI (reference sequence). CDR3 size: 15 residues. The V segment lost 5 bases and the J segment 5 bases; nucleotides outside the gene matches: 4. The CDR3: CASSTGLAGVETQYF. The CDR3 region has the DNA TGTGCCAGCAGTACGGGACTAGCGGGAGTGGAGACCCAGTACTTC.

J is TRBJ2-3 and V is TRBV7-9, with 10 nucleotides matching TRBD1. Looked up from germline, CDR1 is SEHNR and CDR2 is FQNEAQ (reference sequence). The CDR3 is 16 residues long. V lost 1 base and J lost 5; bases outside the gene matches: 6. The CDR3 spells CASSLVATGGGDTQYF. DNA of the CDR3: TGTGCCAGCAGCTTAGTGGCGACAGGGGGCGGAGATACGCAGTATTTT.

The rearrangement links TRBV5-1 to TRBJ2-5; 7 nucleotides line up with TRBD2. V shed 0 bases and J 5 bases; nucleotides not matched to a gene: 7. The CDR3 length is 15 residues. Per the germline V gene, CDR1 is SGHRS and CDR2 is YFSETQ. Here the CDR3 reads CASSLATSVYETQYF. CDR3 coding DNA: TGCGCCAGCAGCTTGGCTACTAGCGTTTACGAGACCCAGTACTTC.

CDR3 DNA sequence: TGTGCCAGCAGCTTTGGGGCCGGGACTGGGGCCAACGTCCTGACTTTC. Translation: CASSFGAGTGANVLTF. This rearrangement joins TRBV5-4 to TRBJ2-6; D possibly matches TRBD1 or TRBD2 (5 bases each). V lost 2 bases, J lost 2 bases, and 11 bases lay in between. Per the germline V gene, CDR1 is SGHNT and CDR2 is YYREEE (reference sequence). The CDR3 extends over 16 amino acids.

V and J are TRBV28 and TRBJ2-7; perhaps D is TRBD1 or TRBD2 (6 bases each). V lost 6 bases to trimming and J lost 4 bases, with 22 bases between them. This CDR3 has 16 amino acids. CDR1 is MDHEN and CDR2 is SYDVKM in the germline V gene. The CDR3 is CASRLSGGGGGYEQYF. The CDR3 DNA reads as TGTGCCAGCAGACTTAGCGGTGGCGGAGGGGGGTACGAGCAGTACTTC. Full variable domain (outside the CDR3, taken from reference TRBV28 and TRBJ2-7): DVKVTQSSRYLVKRTGEKVFLECVQDMDHENMFWYRQDPGLGLRLIYFSYDVKMKEKGDIPEGYSVSREKKERFSLILESASTNQTSMYLCASRLSGGGGGYEQYFGPGTRLTVT.

The genes are TRBV19 and TRBJ1-5; 9 nucleotides match TRBD1. CDR1 is LNHDA, CDR2 SQIVND, per germline (reference sequence). V lost 4 bases to trimming and J lost 2 bases; unmatched junction nucleotides: 6. CDR3 length: 16 amino acids. This CDR3 is CASSTGQGVRNQPQHF. The CDR3 DNA reads TGTGCCAGTAGTACGGGACAGGGCGTACGCAATCAGCCCCAGCATTTT.

There are a few counts of this clone. The CDR3 region is CASKDNLNSPLHF. The CDR3 DNA is TGTGCCAGCAAGGACAACCTTAATTCACCCCTCCACTTT. This chain joins TRBV6-1 and TRBJ1-6; TRBD1 is a possible D gene (5 bases). V was cut by 7 bases and J by 6 bases, with 10 bases left in between. The CDR3 contains 13 residues. The germline CDR1 and CDR2 sequences are MNHNS and SASEGT.

The chain has TRBV7-2 and TRBJ1-2; 7 nucleotides match TRBD1. CDR1 and CDR2 (germline): SGHTA, FQGNSA. J was trimmed by 5 bases and V by 2 bases; bases with no gene match: 5. This CDR3 spans 14 amino acids. CDR3 protein: CASSLRGPEYGYTF. The DNA for the CDR3 is TGTGCCAGCAGCTTAAGGGGGCCGGAGTATGGCTACACCTTC.

This chain links TRBV28 with TRBJ2-1; TRBD1 is a possible D gene (5 bases). Looked up from germline, CDR1 is MDHEN and CDR2 is SYDVKM. This CDR3 spans 15 amino acids. Trimming shortened V by 5 bases and J by 5 bases, and 16 bases separated the two germline ends. This CDR3 reads CASSPGADFNNEQFF. In DNA form, the CDR3 reads TGTGCCAGCAGTCCTGGGGCCGACTTCAACAATGAGCAGTTCTTC. The entire variable domain, with the rest obtained from reference TRBV28 and TRBJ2-1, is as follows: DVKVTQSSRYLVKRTGEKVFLECVQDMDHENMFWYRQDPGLGLRLIYFSYDVKMKEKGDIPEGYSVSREKKERFSLILESASTNQTSMYLCASSPGADFNNEQFFGPGTRLTVL.

This chain links TRBV28 with TRBJ2-1; 7 nucleotides align to TRBD1. This CDR3 is built from 15 residues. V shed 2 bases, J shed 2 bases, and the junction held 3 bases outside the gene matches. CDR1 is MDHEN, CDR2 SYDVKM, per germline. The CDR3 region is CASSLTGAAYNEQFF. DNA for the CDR3: TGTGCCAGCAGTTTAACAGGGGCAGCCTACAATGAGCAGTTCTTC.

The V call is TRBV28, the J call TRBJ1-2; 11 bases match TRBD1. This CDR3 has 15 residues. The germline V gene encodes CDR1 MDHEN and CDR2 SYDVKM. After removal of 5 bases from V and 5 bases from J, the junction contained 7 bases not matched to a gene. As DNA, the CDR3 is TGTGCCAGCAGTCGGACAGGGGGCTTCTTGTATGGCTACACCTTC. Translating it yields CASSRTGGFLYGYTF.